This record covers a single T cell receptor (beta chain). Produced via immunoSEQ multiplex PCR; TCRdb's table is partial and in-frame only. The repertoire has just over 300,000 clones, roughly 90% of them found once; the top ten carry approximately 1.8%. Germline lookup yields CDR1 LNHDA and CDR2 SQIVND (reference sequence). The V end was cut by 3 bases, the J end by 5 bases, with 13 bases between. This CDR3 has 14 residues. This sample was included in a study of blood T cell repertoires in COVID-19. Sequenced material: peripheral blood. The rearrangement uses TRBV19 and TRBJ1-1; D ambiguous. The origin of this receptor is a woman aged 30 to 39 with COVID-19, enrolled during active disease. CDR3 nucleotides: TGTGCCAGTAGTATGAGTCGTAAAGTGACTGAAGCTTTCTTT. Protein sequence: CASSMSRKVTEAFF.